A selection of T cell receptor beta chains follows, all from one sample in a study of cytomegalovirus exposure and HLA in healthy donors. Here immunoSEQ multiplex PCR was the method, and the copy in TCRdb shows in-frame clones only, minus some. The data show about 52,000 clones, roughly 60% seen once. Sequenced input: PBMCs. The receptors were gathered from a human donor in good health. Each CDR3 is given with its conserved first and last residue. D genes are given only for firm matches. Clone size is given for some rows only: seen once, a few or many times, or a class if the clone is expanded.

v_call	j_call	d_call	clone_size	cdr3_nt	cdr3_aa
TRBV6-5	TRBJ1-5	.	.	TGTGCCAGCAGTAGTCCCGGGAACAATCAGCCCCAGCATTTT	CASSSPGNNQPQHF
TRBV4-2	TRBJ2-7	TRBD1	.	TGTGCCAGCAGCCAGGGCTGGGACAGGGTCTACGAGCAGTACTTC	CASSQGWDRVYEQYF
TRBV5-6	TRBJ1-2	.	few	TGTGCCAGCAGCTTGACGAGGGGGGGCTCGGGGGCCCATGGCTACACCTTC	CASSLTRGGSGAHGYTF
TRBV4-3	TRBJ2-7	TRBD1	.	TGCGCCAGCAGCCAAGAAAAGGGGGCTACCTACGAGCAGTACTTC	CASSQEKGATYEQYF
TRBV19	TRBJ2-6	.	few	TGTGCCAGTAGTCCCTCAGGGTTTTCTGGGGCCAACGTCCTGACTTTC	CASSPSGFSGANVLTF
TRBV2	TRBJ1-1	TRBD1	.	TGTGCCAGCAGGGAGACAGGGATCACCGGAGCTGCTGAAGCTTTCTTT	CASRETGITGAAEAFF
TRBV9	TRBJ1-3	TRBD1	.	TGTGCCAGCAGCGCACAGGGGGCGAACTCTGGAAACACCATATATTTT	CASSAQGANSGNTIYF
TRBV30	TRBJ1-6	TRBD1	few	TGTGCCTGGCCGGGACAGCGAGCCGATTCACCCCTCCACTTT	CAWPGQRADSPLHF
TRBV29-1	TRBJ1-1	.	few	TGCAGCTATGAGGATGGGAGGACTGAAGCTTTCTTT	CSYEDGRTEAFF
TRBV6-5	TRBJ1-3	TRBD1	.	TGTGCCACCCAGGGGGGATCTGCCGGAAACACCATATATTTT	CATQGGSAGNTIYF
TRBV4-3	TRBJ2-3	TRBD2	few	TGCGCCAGCAGCCATCACTCTAGCGGGGGGTTTCCAGATACGCAGTATTTT	CASSHHSSGGFPDTQYF
TRBV28	TRBJ2-1	.	.	TGTGCCAGCAGGGGCAGGGGAATCGATGAGCAGTTCTTC	CASRGRGIDEQFF
TRBV5-6	TRBJ2-7	.	.	TGTGCCAGCAGCTTGGGCTGGGACAAGCACGAGCAGTACTTC	CASSLGWDKHEQYF
TRBV5-1	TRBJ2-5	.	once	TGCGCCAGCAGCTTGGGGGGCGGGGATTCCCAAGAGACCCAGTACTTC	CASSLGGGDSQETQYF
TRBV7-6	TRBJ1-1	.	few	TGTGCCAGCAGCGGAGTGACAGGAGAGAACACTGAAGCTTTCTTT	CASSGVTGENTEAFF
TRBV5-1	TRBJ1-1	TRBD1	.	TGCGCCAGCAGCTCATACGGACAGGGGGGGACTGAAGCTTTCTTT	CASSSYGQGGTEAFF
TRBV4-2	TRBJ1-2	.	few	TGTGCCAGCAGCCTTCGGGACACTAACCTCTATGGCTACCCCTTC	CASSLRDTNLYGYPF
TRBV20-1	TRBJ1-1	.	.	TGCAGTGCTCCCACACACGCTGAAGCTTTCTTT	CSAPTHAEAFF
TRBV9	TRBJ2-2	.	.	TGTGCCAGCAGCGTCCTCCCCGGCGGGAACACCGGGGAGCTGTTTTTT	CASSVLPGGNTGELFF
TRBV5-1	TRBJ2-5	TRBD2	few	TGCGCCAGCAGCTTGTCCGGGACTAGCGGGGGCCAAGAGACCCAGTACTTC	CASSLSGTSGGQETQYF
TRBV18	TRBJ1-6	TRBD1	.	TGTGCCAGCTCAAGCTCACAGGGGGCTAATTCACCCCTCCACTTT	CASSSSQGANSPLHF
TRBV10-1	TRBJ1-5	.	.	TGCGCCAGCAGTGAAAATGGGGCTCAGCCCCAGCATTTT	CASSENGAQPQHF
TRBV7-9	TRBJ2-1	.	.	TGTGCCAGCAGCTTAGAAAGTGGTCGGAATGAGCAGTTCTTC	CASSLESGRNEQFF
TRBV4-2	TRBJ1-6	TRBD1	.	TGTGCCAGCAGCCTACAGGGGAATGATTCACCCCTCCACTTT	CASSLQGNDSPLHF
TRBV25-1	TRBJ1-2	.	.	TGTGCCAGCAGTCATAATGATGGGCGCTATGGCTACACCTTC	CASSHNDGRYGYTF
TRBV7-2	TRBJ2-1	TRBD2	.	TGTGCCAGCAGCCATCCCGGGACTAGAGGGCTTAATGAGCAGTTCTTC	CASSHPGTRGLNEQFF
TRBV5-6	TRBJ2-5	TRBD2	.	TGTGCCAGCAGCCGCTATGGGACTAGCGGCGCAGAGACCCAGTACTTC	CASSRYGTSGAETQYF
TRBV9	TRBJ1-3	.	.	TGTGCCAGCAGCTTGAGACAGACCTTCTCTGGAAACACCATATATTTT	CASSLRQTFSGNTIYF
TRBV11-2	TRBJ2-1	TRBD2	.	TGTGCCAGCAGCCCGACTAGCGGGGGAACATCGAGCTCCTACAATGAGCAGTTCTTC	CASSPTSGGTSSSYNEQFF
TRBV6-4	TRBJ1-1	TRBD1	.	TGTGCCAGCAGTGAGACAGGGGGCAACACTGAAGCTTTCTTT	CASSETGGNTEAFF
TRBV25-1	TRBJ1-2	.	few	TGTGCCAGCAGTGGAACAGGGTTTGGCTACACCTTC	CASSGTGFGYTF
TRBV27	TRBJ2-2	TRBD2	once	TGTGCCAGCAGTTTATCCCGTTTGGGGGGGTCCGGGGAGCTGTTTTTT	CASSLSRLGGSGELFF
TRBV5-4	TRBJ2-1	TRBD2	few	TGTGCCAGCAGTTCCCGGACTAGTCTGTCCTACAATGAGCAGTTCTTC	CASSSRTSLSYNEQFF
TRBV30	TRBJ2-3	TRBD2	.	TGTGCCTGGAGTGTAGGACGGGGGGTAACAGATACGCAGTATTTT	CAWSVGRGVTDTQYF
TRBV5-4	TRBJ1-2	.	.	TGTGCCAGCAGCTTGCCCCATTTACGGGGGAGTGGCGGCTACACCTTC	CASSLPHLRGSGGYTF
TRBV7-2	TRBJ2-3	.	.	TGTGCCAGCAGCTTAGCGCCTCCCCCGGGCACAGATACGCAGTATTTT	CASSLAPPPGTDTQYF
TRBV27	TRBJ1-5	TRBD1	once	TGTGCCAGCAGTTTCCCGGGACAGAAGAACTATAGCAATCAGCCCCAGCATTTT	CASSFPGQKNYSNQPQHF
TRBV5-1	TRBJ2-1	TRBD2	.	TGCGCCAGCAGCTTGGCGGCCGGAGCGGGGGGGCAGAATGAGCAGTTCTTC	CASSLAAGAGGQNEQFF
TRBV5-1	TRBJ2-7	TRBD2	.	TGCGCCAGCAGCTTCGGTAGCGGGGGATACGAGCAGTACTTC	CASSFGSGGYEQYF
TRBV2	TRBJ1-2	.	.	TGTGCCAGCAGATTCACAGGGCGGGGCTACACCTTC	CASRFTGRGYTF
TRBV29-1	TRBJ1-1	.	.	TGCAGCGTTGAAGGCATCCAGGGGCCTGAAGCTTTCTTT	CSVEGIQGPEAFF
TRBV11-2	TRBJ1-6	.	.	TGTGCCAGCAGCCCCCGCGGGGTCCGGGGTTCACCCCTCCACTTT	CASSPRGVRGSPLHF
TRBV28	TRBJ2-1	TRBD1	.	TGTGCCAGCAGTTACCGGGACAGAGTCTACAATGAGCAGTTCTTC	CASSYRDRVYNEQFF
TRBV19	TRBJ1-1	.	.	TGTGCCAGTAGTATAGGGGAGTGGAACACTGAAGCCTTCTTT	CASSIGEWNTEAFF
TRBV18	TRBJ2-7	.	once	TGTGCCAGCTCACCACGGGTGGACACCTCCCACTACGAGCAGTACTTC	CASSPRVDTSHYEQYF
TRBV5-8	TRBJ2-5	.	.	TGTGCCAGCAGGCGAAGGACACTACAAGAGACCCAGTACTTC	CASRRRTLQETQYF
TRBV4-1	TRBJ2-2	TRBD1	.	TGCGCCAGCAGCCAAGTAGGGACAGGAGAAACCGGGGAGCTGTTTTTT	CASSQVGTGETGELFF
TRBV10-3	TRBJ1-1	TRBD1	.	TGTGCCATCAAAGGGGGCCCCACTGAAGCTTTCTTT	CAIKGGPTEAFF
TRBV5-1	TRBJ1-2	.	few	TGCGCCAGCAGCTACGACAGTAACTATGGCTACACCTTC	CASSYDSNYGYTF
TRBV30	TRBJ1-2	.	once	TGTGCCTGGAGTACAGGGTCGGGCTATGGCTACACCTTC	CAWSTGSGYGYTF
TRBV19	TRBJ1-3	.	.	TGTGCCAGTAGTATCTTCGGGGAAACTGGAAACACCATATATTTT	CASSIFGETGNTIYF
TRBV27	TRBJ1-2	TRBD1	.	TGTGCCAGCAGCCTACACAGGGGAAAGATGGATGGCTACACCTTC	CASSLHRGKMDGYTF
TRBV14	TRBJ2-5	TRBD1	few	TGTGCCAGCAGACAGACAGGGGAAGAGACCCAGTACTTC	CASRQTGEETQYF
TRBV5-1	TRBJ2-3	TRBD2	.	TGCGCCAGCAGCACCGGGGGACTAGCGGGGGGGAGAACAGATACGCAGTATTTT	CASSTGGLAGGRTDTQYF
TRBV18	TRBJ1-5	.	few	TGTGCCAGCTCACCCGGGTATAGCAATCAGCCCCAGCATTTT	CASSPGYSNQPQHF
TRBV11-3	TRBJ2-1	.	.	TGTGCCAGCAGCCCGGGGATCGCCAATGAGCAGTTCTTC	CASSPGIANEQFF
TRBV7-9	TRBJ2-5	TRBD2	.	TGTGCCAGCAGCTTAGATGGACTAGGAGAGACCCAGTACTTC	CASSLDGLGETQYF